This T cell receptor (beta chain) was recovered during a study of T cells in Graves' hyperthyroidism and ophthalmopathy. Whole-study findings and limits: Stable hyperthyroidism was told apart from ophthalmopathy by a model built on 13 V-J features.

Patients were excluded for uncontrolled infection, other autoimmune disease, pregnancy or lactation. On the basis of clinical symptoms, serum thyroxine and TRAb, thyroid ultrasound and orbital computed tomography, diagnoses were made. Roughly 9.1 ml of fresh peripheral blood supplied the PBMCs. There were TCR beta CDR3 regions amplified from RNA transcripts. Carried out on the TCR CDR3, a first-round RT-PCR used the HTBI primer set. MiXCR, applied by TCRdb to the multiplex PCR reads, yields one record per CDR3 protein. The data show 270,000 or so distinct CDR3 sequences, roughly 15% seen once. To note about this clonotype: The antigen remains undetermined.

The CDR3 totals 15 residues. With 7 bases clipped from V and 4 bases from J, the junction kept 10 bases outside the gene matches. The germline V gene encodes CDR1 MDHEN and CDR2 SYDVKM. The clonotype originates from a woman aged 45-60 years with Graves' hyperthyroidism that later progressed to Graves' ophthalmopathy. The sequenced sample consisted of blood. This chain links TRBV28 with TRBJ1-1; 9 nucleotides agree with TRBD1. This CDR3 reads CASIPEDRGSTEAFF. The CDR3 bases are TGTGCCAGCATCCCAGAGGACAGGGGTAGCACTGAAGCTTTCTTT.